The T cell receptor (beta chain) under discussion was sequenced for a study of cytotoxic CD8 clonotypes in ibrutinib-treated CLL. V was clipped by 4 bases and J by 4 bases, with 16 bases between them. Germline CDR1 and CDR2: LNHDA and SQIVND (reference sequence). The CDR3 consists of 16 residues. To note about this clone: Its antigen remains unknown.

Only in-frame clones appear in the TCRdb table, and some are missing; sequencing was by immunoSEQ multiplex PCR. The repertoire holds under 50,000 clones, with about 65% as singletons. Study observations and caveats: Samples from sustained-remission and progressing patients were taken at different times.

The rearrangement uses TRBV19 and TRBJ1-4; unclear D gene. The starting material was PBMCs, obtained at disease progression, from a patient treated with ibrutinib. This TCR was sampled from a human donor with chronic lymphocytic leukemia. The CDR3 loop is CASSRSLSSFNEKLFF. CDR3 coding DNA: TGTGCCAGTAGTAGGAGCTTGAGTAGCTTTAATGAAAAACTGTTTTTT.